Each of the 31 T cell receptor beta chains below was sequenced from the same sample in a study of T-cell memory formation after mild COVID-19. TCRdb passed the 5' RACE reads through MiXCR, listing each CDR3 protein once. The profile shows approximately 65,000 distinct CDR3 sequences, about a tenth of them singletons. Specimen: PBMCs or a T cell subset sorted from them (not recorded which). These receptors all come from a man between 18 and 35 years old who had mild COVID-19 (a few samples of this study predate the infection). Cell type and time point are not known.

The rearrangement links TRBV29-1 to TRBJ2-3; no reliable D call. V was cut by 0 bases and J by 2 bases, with 9 bases left in between. The length of the CDR3 is 14 residues. Germline-derived CDR1 and CDR2 are SQVTM and ANQGSEA. The CDR3 nucleotides read TGCAGCGTTGAAGATCTCGGACCCACAGATACGCAGTATTTT. Translation: CSVEDLGPTDTQYF.

CDR3 in DNA: TGCAGTGCTAGAAGCGGGACTAGCGGGGGAACCGGGGAGCTGTTTTTT. Translated: CSARSGTSGGTGELFF. This chain links TRBV20-1 with TRBJ2-2, with TRBD2 matching over 14 bases. CDR3 length: 16 residues. Per germline, CDR1 DFQATT and CDR2 SNEGSKA (reference sequence). Trimming cost V 2 bases and J 5 bases; bases outside gene matches: 4.

The chain couples TRBV2 to TRBJ1-5, with D possibly TRBD1 on 5 matching bases. Germline CDR1 reads SNHLY; CDR2 reads FYNNEI. Trimming took 3 bases from V and 7 from J, leaving 13 bases between them. The CDR3 length is 14 residues. The CDR3 nucleotides are TGTGCCAGCAGTGATAATTGGGGCGGACAGCCCCAGCATTTT. Residues: CASSDNWGGQPQHF. The full variable domain, completed using reference TRBV2 and TRBJ1-5, is EPEVTQTPSHQVTQMGQEVILRCVPISNHLYFYWYRQILGQKVEFLVSFYNNEISEKSEIFDDQFSVERPDGSNFTLKIRSTKLEDSAMYFCASSDNWGGQPQHFGDGTRLSIL.

This clonotype has at least ten counts. The chain uses TRBV7-3 and TRBJ1-1, with D possibly being TRBD1 (6 bases). Germline V lookup: CDR1 SGHTA, CDR2 FQGTGA. This CDR3 contains 17 residues. The V and J ends lost 2 bases and 4 bases respectively, with 20 bases between them. DNA of the CDR3: TGTGCCAGCAGCTTAGGTTCGGGGGGCCTAGATGGCACTGAAGCTTTCTTT. As protein: CASSLGSGGLDGTEAFF.

This clonotype has just a few counts. One end of the junction is discordant with germline, which a read error may explain. The V gene is TRBV12-3 or TRBV12-4, the J gene TRBJ2-7; TRBD1 aligns across 11 bases. The CDR3 contains 13 residues. This CDR3 reads CASTDRRTGGQIF. The DNA for the CDR3 is TGTGCCAGCACCGATCGTAGGACAGGGGGCCAGATCTTC.

This clonotype has a handful of counts. V and J are TRBV3-1 and TRBJ2-3; D remains unclear. Trimming took 1 base from V and 2 from J, leaving 10 bases between them. CDR1 and CDR2 from the germline V gene are LGHDT and YNNKEL (reference sequence). The CDR3 runs 15 residues. DNA for the CDR3: TGTGCCAGCAGCCAAGGAGGTATCCTCACAGATACGCAGTATTTT. This sequence encodes CASSQGGILTDTQYF.

This clonotype was seen at least ten times. The rearrangement uses TRBV7-9 and TRBJ2-2; D tentatively fits TRBD1 or TRBD2 (5 bases each). Germline V lookup: CDR1 SEHNR, CDR2 FQNEAQ (reference sequence). Trimming took 9 bases from V and 2 from J, leaving 10 bases between them. The CDR3 is 13 residues long. The CDR3 DNA reads as TGTGCCAGGGGGACGTTTAACACCGGGGAGCTGTTTTTT. Translating it yields CARGTFNTGELFF.

The chain joins TRBV7-2 to TRBJ1-1, with D maybe TRBD1 (5 bases). This CDR3 comprises 14 residues. V was pared by 5 bases and J by 1 base, with 11 bases between. Looked up from germline, CDR1 is SGHTA and CDR2 is FQGNSA. CDR3 bases: TGTGCCAGCAGCCGACAGAGGTCGAACACTGAAGCTTTCTTT. This sequence encodes CASSRQRSNTEAFF. The whole variable domain, filled in from reference TRBV7-2 and TRBJ1-1, reads GAGVSQSPSNKVTEKGKDVELRCDPISGHTALYWYRQSLGQGLEFLIYFQGNSAPDKSGLPSDRFSAERTGGSVSTLTIQRTQQEDSAVYLCASSRQRSNTEAFFGQGTRLTVV.

This clonotype has ten or more counts. The chain links TRBV21-1 to TRBJ2-5; the D call of TRBD1 is as the table states it, not checked on the DNA. TRBV21-1 is noted as a pseudogene. CDR3 size: 17 residues. CDR3 region: CASSKAPDRPREGTQYF. The CDR3 bases are TGTGCCAGCAGCAAAGCCCCCGACAGGCCTCGGGAAGGGACCCAGTACTTC.

This chain uses TRBV7-2 with TRBJ2-5; 11 bases map to TRBD2. This CDR3 contains 17 residues. Losses at the gene ends were 2 bases for V and 1 base for J; bases not matched to a gene: 6. The germline gives CDR1 SGHTA, CDR2 FQGNSA. The CDR3 DNA reads TGTGCCAGCAGCTTATCCCATAGCGGGGGGGCCCAAGAGACCCAGTACTTC. Amino acid sequence: CASSLSHSGGAQETQYF.

Concerning this clonotype: With a much larger clone just one base away, this may be a read error. The CDR3 region is CASSLADAGVQYNEQFF. Here the CDR3 DNA reads TGTGCCAGCAGCTTGGCCGATGCAGGGGTGCAGTACAATGAGCAGTTCTTC. The J gene is TRBJ2-1, the V gene TRBV5-5, with D possibly matching TRBD1 (6 bases). The CDR3 loop spans 17 amino acids. CDR1 is SGHKS and CDR2 is YYEKEE in the germline V gene (reference sequence). Trimming pared 0 bases from V and 4 bases from J, leaving 17 bases between.

This chain connects TRBV5-1 to TRBJ1-1, with D possibly matching TRBD1 (6 bases). CDR3 size: 14 residues. The V and J ends lost 4 bases and 1 base respectively, with 11 bases between them. Germline lookup yields CDR1 SGHRS and CDR2 YFSETQ. This CDR3 reads CASSPGQPNTEAFF. The CDR3 nucleotides are TGCGCCAGCAGCCCTGGACAGCCGAACACTGAAGCTTTCTTT.

This clonotype was detected ten times or more. V gene TRBV6-4 combines with J gene TRBJ2-7; tentatively, D is TRBD1 or TRBD2 (5 bases each). Germline-derived CDR1 and CDR2 are MRHNA and SNTAGT. Deletions cut 2 bases from V and 6 bases from J, with 11 bases between. CDR3 length equals 13 residues. CDR3 loop: CASSDVEGTEQYF. The DNA of the CDR3 is TGTGCCAGCAGTGACGTTGAAGGGACCGAGCAGTACTTC.

The chain uses TRBV18 and TRBJ1-1; D is ambiguous. The CDR3 has 13 residues. CDR1 is KGHSH, CDR2 LQKENI, per germline. Trimming left V 3 bases short and J 5 bases short, with 10 bases between. Written as DNA, the CDR3 is TGTGCCAGCTCACCGATTGGGGAAACTGAAGCTTTCTTT. Its protein product is CASSPIGETEAFF.

This clonotype was counted only a few times. The gene calls are TRBV12-3 or TRBV12-4 and TRBJ2-3; maybe TRBD2 (7 bases). The V end lost 6 bases, the J end lost 4 bases, and 14 bases lay between the germline ends. CDR3 length equals 14 residues. The CDR3 sequence is CASRDRGGADTQYF. For the CDR3, the DNA is TGTGCCAGCAGGGATAGGGGGGGGGCAGATACGCAGTATTTT.

The table lists this clonotype with many counts. This rearrangement joins TRBV20-1 to TRBJ2-4; the D gene is possibly TRBD2 (6 bases). This CDR3 region has 15 residues. V lost 0 bases and J lost 3, with 12 bases in between. The germline CDR1 and CDR2 sequences are DFQATT and SNEGSKA (reference sequence). The CDR3 here is CSAREPGLDKNIQYF. The CDR3 bases are TGCAGTGCTAGAGAGCCGGGACTCGACAAAAACATTCAGTACTTC.

In its sample, this clonotype was seen a few times. The chain combines TRBV6-5 with TRBJ2-5; TRBD2 is a possible D gene (6 bases). This CDR3 is built from 15 residues. V was pared by 2 bases and J by 5 bases, with 15 bases between. CDR1 MNHEY and CDR2 SVGAGI come from the germline V gene. The CDR3: CASSYDGTPEETQYF. DNA for the CDR3: TGTGCCAGCAGTTACGACGGGACTCCCGAGGAGACCCAGTACTTC.

The chain joins TRBV3-1 to TRBJ1-1, with a weak D call TRBD1 (6 bases). This CDR3 is 13 amino acids long. Germline CDR1 LGHDT, CDR2 YNNKEL (reference sequence). Trimming took off 6 bases at V and 5 bases at J, with 13 bases between the two ends. In DNA form, the CDR3 reads TGTGCCAGCAGTCAACAGGGACAAACTGAAGCTTTCTTT. Amino acid sequence: CASSQQGQTEAFF.

This clonotype was observed a handful of times. This chain uses TRBV7-2 with TRBJ2-7; possible D gene TRBD2, 5 bases. CDR3 size: 15 residues. Germline-derived CDR1 and CDR2 are SGHTA and FQGNSA. With 0 bases removed from V and 2 bases from J, the gap between germline ends came to 11 bases. CDR3 protein: CASSLASGNTYEQYF. In nucleotides, the CDR3 is TGTGCCAGCAGCTTAGCCTCCGGGAACACCTACGAGCAGTACTTC.

The V gene is TRBV5-1, the J gene TRBJ1-3; D may be TRBD1 (6 bases). The CDR3 runs to 16 residues. The ends were cut back, 1 base at V and 0 bases at J, with 11 bases in the middle. Looked up from germline, CDR1 is SGHRS and CDR2 is YFSETQ. The CDR3 loop reads CASSLQPQGSGNTIYF. DNA of the CDR3: TGCGCCAGCAGCTTGCAACCACAGGGCTCTGGAAACACCATATATTTT.

In regard to this clonotype: At one end the junction does not follow the germline gene, possibly because of a read error. V is TRBV20-1 and J is TRBJ2-7, with D possibly TRBD1 on 6 matching bases. CDR3 size: 13 residues. Germline V gene data show CDR1 as DFQATT and CDR2 as SNEGSKA (reference sequence). CDR3 in amino acids: CSVRQASSYEQYF. For the CDR3, the DNA is TGCAGTGTTAGACAGGCGAGCTCCTACGAGCAGTACTTC.

This clonotype was counted many times. The rearrangement joins TRBV12-3 or TRBV12-4 to TRBJ2-3, with 13 bases lining up with TRBD2. The CDR3 totals 15 residues. V trimming: 7 bases; J trimming: 5 bases; junction bases outside the gene matches: 6. The CDR3 DNA reads as TGTGCCAGCACCCGACTAGCGGGGGGTGGAGATACGCAGTATTTT. Translating gives CASTRLAGGGDTQYF.

This clonotype was detected many times. The chain has TRBV4-3 and TRBJ2-2, with D unresolved. Germline V lookup: CDR1 LGHNA, CDR2 YSLEER. The CDR3 is 16 amino acids. Trimming shortened V by 2 bases and J by 7 bases, and 17 bases separated the two germline ends. CDR3 protein: CASSQLVGSWYGELFF. The CDR3, as DNA: TGCGCCAGCAGCCAATTGGTGGGGTCGTGGTACGGGGAGCTGTTTTTT.

The chain couples TRBV6-2 or TRBV6-3 to TRBJ2-2, with D possibly matching TRBD1 (5 bases). This CDR3 spans 15 amino acids. Germline V lookup: CDR1 MNHEY, CDR2 SVGEGT. The V end was cut by 2 bases, the J end by 4 bases, with 11 bases between. The CDR3 protein is CASSYPVRGTGELFF. The CDR3 DNA reads as TGTGCCAGCAGTTACCCCGTAAGGGGCACCGGGGAGCTGTTTTTT.

The chain carries TRBV5-6 and TRBJ2-7, with TRBD1 matching 7 bases. Trimming removed 0 bases from V and 0 bases from J; junction bases left unmatched: 3. The CDR3 sequence is 15 residues long. Germline CDR1 reads SGHDT; CDR2 reads YYEEEE. The DNA for the CDR3 is TGTGCCAGCAGCTTGGAGCCAGGGGGCTCCTACGAGCAGTACTTC. Translation: CASSLEPGGSYEQYF.

In this sample, this clonotype turned up a few times. The chain combines TRBV5-1 with TRBJ2-7; no firm D call. Trimming shortened V by 3 bases and J by 3 bases, and 10 bases separated the two germline ends. The germline gives CDR1 SGHRS, CDR2 YFSETQ. This CDR3 comprises 13 residues. The CDR3 DNA is TGCGCCAGCAGCTCGTCGAACGGCTACGAGCAGTACTTC. Translation: CASSSSNGYEQYF. Filled out from reference TRBV5-1 and TRBJ2-7, the complete variable domain reads KAGVTQTPRYLIKTRGQQVTLSCSPISGHRSVSWYQQTPGQGLQFLFEYFSETQRNKGNFPGRFSGRQFSNSRSEMNVSTLELGDSALYLCASSSSNGYEQYFGPGTRLTVT.

This chain joins TRBV20-1 and TRBJ1-5; no definite D call. Germline V gives CDR1 DFQATT, CDR2 SNEGSKA (reference sequence). V lost 3 bases and J lost 5, with 11 bases in between. CDR3 length: 13 residues. DNA of the CDR3: TGCAGTGCTAGTTCGGGGTTGGATCAGCCCCAGCATTTT. The encoded protein is CSASSGLDQPQHF.

There are many counts of this clonotype. V gene TRBV7-2 combines with J gene TRBJ2-5, with TRBD2 identical over 12 bases. Germline loops: CDR1 SGHTA, CDR2 FQGNSA. V was clipped by 0 bases and J by 5 bases; unmatched bases: 7. The CDR3 is 17 amino acids. This CDR3 is CASSLAITSGGRETQYF. CDR3 nucleotides: TGTGCCAGCAGCTTAGCGATTACTAGCGGGGGGCGGGAGACCCAGTACTTC.

In this sample, this clonotype turned up many times. J is TRBJ2-6 and V is TRBV5-1, with D perhaps TRBD1 (7 bases). The CDR3 consists of 17 residues. Per the germline V gene, CDR1 is SGHRS and CDR2 is YFSETQ. V lost 4 bases and J lost 1, with 15 bases in between. The CDR3: CASSPEGAPSGANVLTF. The CDR3 DNA reads TGCGCCAGCAGCCCGGAGGGGGCCCCTTCTGGGGCCAACGTCCTGACTTTC. Full variable domain (missing parts from reference TRBV5-1 and TRBJ2-6): KAGVTQTPRYLIKTRGQQVTLSCSPISGHRSVSWYQQTPGQGLQFLFEYFSETQRNKGNFPGRFSGRQFSNSRSEMNVSTLELGDSALYLCASSPEGAPSGANVLTFGAGSRLTVL.

This clonotype was detected only a few times. CDR3 coding DNA: TGTGCCAGCAGCTTAGGGGGCCTGAACACTGAAGCTTTCTTT. Translation gives CASSLGGLNTEAFF. The V call is TRBV7-9, the J call TRBJ1-1; a weak D match, TRBD1 (5 bases). The CDR3 consists of 14 residues. V lost 1 base, J lost 0 bases, and 6 bases lay in between. The V gene's germline CDR1 is SEHNR and CDR2 FQNEAQ (reference sequence).

This clonotype was detected ten times or more. The CDR3 DNA follows: TGTGCCAGCAGCCGGACAGGGGGCACAGATACGCAGTATTTT. This sequence encodes CASSRTGGTDTQYF. V and J are TRBV27 and TRBJ2-3, with 9 bases identical to TRBD1. Germline-derived CDR1 and CDR2 are MNHEY and SMNVEV (reference sequence). The CDR3 runs to 14 residues. The ends lost 6 bases at V and 1 base at J; junction bases unmatched: 2.